This TCR beta chain was recorded in a study of a mutant IDH1 vaccine in newly diagnosed glioma. Study background: Vaccination of patients was performed eight times, in weeks 1, 3, 5, 7, 11, 15, 19 and 23. Vaccine dosing followed radiotherapy by 4-6 weeks, or accompanied temozolomide cycles.

Concerning this clone itself: Its antigen is currently unknown.

Time point noted: week 11, during vaccination. It was 300 ug of mutant IDH1 20-mer peptide that made up each vaccine dose, given with topical imiquimod. Method: immunoSEQ multiplex PCR; TCRdb's copy keeps in-frame clones and lacks some. The sample holds under 150,000 clones, about nine tenths seen once. The CDR3 totals 15 residues. With 4 bases removed from V and 0 bases from J, the gap between germline ends came to 13 bases. CDR1 and CDR2 from the germline V gene are MNHNY and SVGAGI (reference sequence). This rearrangement joins TRBV6-6 to TRBJ2-7; D might be TRBD1 (5 bases). Sequenced material: PBMCs, taken from a glioma patient whose treatment included an IDH1 peptide vaccine. This sequence was found in a woman aged 45-59 years with glioma. The CDR3 loop is CASSLDNPSSYEQYF. The CDR3 DNA reads as TGTGCCAGCAGTTTGGACAACCCCAGCTCCTACGAGCAGTACTTC.